These 22 T cell receptor beta chains were sequenced from one sample in a study of metastatic and nonmetastatic thyroid tumors. MiXCR was used by TCRdb to re-call the PCR reads. The sample consists of 15,000 or so clones, approximately 14% of them appearing once. Prior to thyroid surgery, none of the patients had received any treatment. What was sequenced was blood. The receptors shown here come from a female donor with papillary thyroid cancer or a benign thyroid nodule (not recorded which). Some clones in this sample may be carry-over from other donors' samples.

Ten or more counts support this clone. This rearrangement joins TRBV30 to TRBJ1-1, with D uncertain. The CDR3 is 13 amino acids. The germline gives CDR1 GTSNPN, CDR2 SVGIG (reference sequence). V dropped 5 bases and J dropped 4 bases, with 14 bases sitting between them. CDR3: CAWVLKGSTEAFF. DNA for the CDR3: TGTGCCTGGGTTCTCAAGGGATCCACTGAAGCTTTCTTT.

This clone was found many times. The chain uses TRBV7-7 and TRBJ2-3; TRBD1 agrees at 8 bases. This CDR3 contains 15 residues. Germline CDR1 is SSHAT and CDR2 is FNYEAQ (reference sequence). The V segment lost 5 bases and the J segment 6 bases; nucleotides outside the gene matches: 10. CDR3 nucleotide sequence: TGTGCCAGCAGCCCCGGGACAGGAGGTGGGGATACGCAGTATTTT. Translating gives CASSPGTGGGDTQYF. Together with reference TRBV7-7 and TRBJ2-3, the CDR3 gives the full variable domain: GAGVSQSPRYKVTKRGQDVTLRCDPISSHATLYWYQQALGQGPEFLTYFNYEAQPDKSGLPSDRFSAERPEGSISTLTIQRTEQRDSAMYRCASSPGTGGGDTQYFGPGTRLTVL.

The rearrangement uses TRBV5-1 and TRBJ2-1, with 8 positions matching TRBD2. Trimming took 3 bases from V and 10 from J; bases not matched to a gene: 6. Germline-derived CDR1 and CDR2 are SGHRS and YFSETQ. This CDR3 has 13 amino acids. CDR3 region: CASSWGTSGEQFF. As DNA, the CDR3 is TGCGCCAGCAGCTGGGGGACTAGTGGAGAGCAGTTCTTC.

V usage is TRBV5-1 and J usage is TRBJ2-2; 13 bases map to TRBD2. The CDR3 has 17 amino acids. With V trimmed by 4 bases and J by 3 bases, 6 bases remained unmatched. Germline V CDR1 and CDR2: SGHRS, YFSETQ. CDR3 sequence: CASSPTSGRAHTGELFF. The CDR3 DNA reads as TGCGCCAGCAGCCCAACTAGCGGGAGGGCCCACACCGGGGAGCTGTTTTTT.

J is TRBJ2-7 and V is TRBV5-1; no clear D gene. The CDR3 totals 12 residues. Trimming removed 1 base from V and 5 bases from J, with 7 bases in between. The V gene's germline CDR1 is SGHRS and CDR2 YFSETQ. The CDR3 spells CASSLPEDEQYF. The CDR3 nucleotides are TGCGCCAGCAGCTTGCCAGAGGACGAGCAGTACTTC.

The sample holds a few counts of this clone. The chain uses TRBV6-2 or TRBV6-3 and TRBJ2-7; TRBD1 agrees at 10 bases. The germline CDR1 and CDR2 sequences are MNHEY and SVGEGT. The V gene end was trimmed by 6 bases and the J gene end by 4 bases; junction bases not matched to a gene: 9. The CDR3 consists of 15 residues. The CDR3 here is CASRYRDRGVYEQYF. The CDR3 DNA reads TGTGCCAGCAGGTACCGGGACAGGGGAGTATACGAGCAGTACTTC.

This clone was seen many times. The V and J genes are TRBV5-1 and TRBJ2-7; D is possibly TRBD1 (5 bases). Trimming took off 0 bases at V and 0 bases at J, with 10 bases between the two ends. There are 15 residues in the CDR3. CDR1 is SGHRS, CDR2 YFSETQ, per germline. The CDR3 here is CASSLGTGLSYEQYF. As DNA, the CDR3 is TGCGCCAGCAGCTTGGGAACAGGCCTCTCCTACGAGCAGTACTTC.

This clone is medium-sized. The gene calls are TRBV5-1 and TRBJ2-2; D gene uncertain. This CDR3 region has 14 residues. Trimming stripped 0 bases from V and 3 bases from J, with 6 bases between. In germline, CDR1 is SGHRS, CDR2 YFSETQ. As DNA, the CDR3 is TGCGCCAGCAGCTTGGCTGGGGACACCGGGGAGCTGTTTTTT. This gives the protein CASSLAGDTGELFF.

This clone was observed at least ten times. It may be a read error: a sequence one base away is much more abundant. The chain joins TRBV28 to TRBJ1-3, with 7 nucleotides matching TRBD1. This CDR3 is built from 14 residues. Germline lookup yields CDR1 MDHEN and CDR2 SYDVKM. The CDR3 DNA sequence: TGTGCAGCTATAGGGACAGCCTCTGGAGACACCATATATTTT. This encodes CAAIGTASGDTIYF.

This clone was picked up many times. The chain couples TRBV2 to TRBJ1-5; no clear D gene. Germline loops: CDR1 SNHLY, CDR2 FYNNEI. CDR3 length: 12 amino acids. Trimming took 6 bases from V and 9 from J, leaving 12 bases between them. The CDR3, as DNA: TGTGCCAGCAGGCAAACCCGGGGGCCCCAGCATTTT. Residues: CASRQTRGPQHF.

This clone is medium-sized by share. This chain connects TRBV6-1 to TRBJ1-5; 12 nucleotides align to TRBD1. CDR1 and CDR2 from the germline V gene are MNHNS and SASEGT. V was clipped by 6 bases and J by 6 bases; unmatched bases: 6. The CDR3 is 15 amino acids. This CDR3 is CASSPGQGASQPQHF. CDR3 DNA sequence: TGTGCCAGCAGCCCGGGACAGGGGGCGTCTCAGCCCCAGCATTTT.

This clone was recorded only once. The rearrangement uses TRBV11-3 and TRBJ2-7, with 12 bases matching TRBD2. CDR1 and CDR2 from the germline V gene are SGHNT and YENEEA. V shed 1 base, J shed 2 bases, and the junction held 3 bases outside the gene matches. CDR3 length: 16 residues. Here the CDR3 reads CASSLGTSGITYEQYF. The CDR3 nucleotides read TGTGCCAGCAGCTTAGGGACTAGCGGGATTACCTACGAGCAGTACTTC.

A few counts support this clone. V and J are TRBV5-1 and TRBJ1-2; D perhaps matches TRBD1 (5 bases). Germline V gene sequence: CDR1 SGHRS, CDR2 YFSETQ. Trimming pared 0 bases from V and 6 bases from J, leaving 12 bases between. The CDR3 spans 14 residues. The CDR3 DNA reads TGCGCCAGCAGCTTGGACCAGGGATGGGATGGCTACACCTTC. Its translation is CASSLDQGWDGYTF.

This clone was recorded at least ten times. The sample has other DNA sequences that encode this CDR3 too. J is TRBJ2-7 and V is TRBV5-1; D gene uncertain. Germline-derived CDR1 and CDR2 are SGHRS and YFSETQ. This CDR3 has 14 residues. The germline V and J ends were trimmed by 0 bases and 0 bases, with 7 bases remaining between them. CDR3 bases: TGCGCCAGCAGCTTGGCTGGGTTCTCCTACGAGCAGTACTTC. Its protein is CASSLAGFSYEQYF. Combining the CDR3 with reference TRBV5-1 and TRBJ2-7 gives the whole variable domain KAGVTQTPRYLIKTRGQQVTLSCSPISGHRSVSWYQQTPGQGLQFLFEYFSETQRNKGNFPGRFSGRQFSNSRSEMNVSTLELGDSALYLCASSLAGFSYEQYFGPGTRLTVT.

This clone was counted ten times or more. This chain links TRBV19 with TRBJ1-5; 8 nucleotides align to TRBD1. Trimming removed 3 bases from V and 0 bases from J; junction bases left unmatched: 1. Germline V gene lookup returns CDR1 LNHDA and CDR2 SQIVND (reference sequence). The CDR3 sequence is 15 residues long. This CDR3 is CASSMGQVSNQPQHF. The CDR3 nucleotides read TGTGCCAGTAGTATGGGACAGGTTAGCAATCAGCCCCAGCATTTT. Supplemented by reference TRBV19 and TRBJ1-5, the full variable domain reads DGGITQSPKYLFRKEGQNVTLSCEQNLNHDAMYWYRQDPGQGLRLIYYSQIVNDFQKGDIAEGYSVSREKKESFPLTVTSAQKNPTAFYLCASSMGQVSNQPQHFGDGTRLSIL.

CDR3 bases: TGCGCCAGCAGCACCGGACCGGGGGGCGCGAACCTCCTCTATGGCTACACCTTC. It is translated as CASSTGPGGANLLYGYTF. J is TRBJ1-2 and V is TRBV5-1; tentative D call: TRBD1 (6 bases). CDR3 length: 18 residues. Deletions cut 4 bases from V and 4 bases from J, with 26 bases between. The V gene's germline CDR1 is SGHRS and CDR2 YFSETQ.

This clone has ten or more counts. The sample carries other DNA sequences with the same CDR3. CDR3 residues: CASSAVGDQPQHF. In DNA, the CDR3 is TGTGCCAGCTCTGCGGTGGGGGATCAGCCCCAGCATTTT. The chain joins TRBV18 to TRBJ1-5; possible D gene TRBD1, 5 bases. V lost 6 bases and J lost 5, with 11 bases in between. The length of the CDR3 is 13 residues. Germline V CDR1 and CDR2: KGHSH, LQKENI.

This clone was counted at least ten times. The chain couples TRBV5-1 to TRBJ1-3; D is perhaps TRBD1 (6 bases). Trimming took off 0 bases at V and 2 bases at J, with 9 bases between the two ends. CDR1 and CDR2 (germline): SGHRS, YFSETQ. CDR3 length: 15 amino acids. The CDR3 nucleotides read TGCGCCAGCAGCTTGGCACAGGGAGCTGGAAACACCATATATTTT. Amino acids: CASSLAQGAGNTIYF.

This clone has a count of ten or more. The chain recombines TRBV20-1 with TRBJ1-6, with unresolved D. CDR1 DFQATT and CDR2 SNEGSKA come from the germline V gene (reference sequence). The CDR3 is made up of 13 amino acids. Trimming left V 6 bases short and J 8 bases short, with 14 bases between. The DNA for the CDR3 is TGCAGTGCCGGACCCCTCCGGGATTCACCCCTCCACTTT. It encodes CSAGPLRDSPLHF.

This clone was recorded at least ten times. The junction does not match germline at one end; this may be a read error. The chain recombines TRBV6-2 or TRBV6-3 with TRBJ1-5; D gene ambiguous. CDR3 length: 14 amino acids. Looked up from germline, CDR1 is MNHEY and CDR2 is SVGEGT. The CDR3 loop reads CASSYPGGNQPRHF. The DNA for the CDR3 is TGTGCCAGCAGTTACCCGGGAGGCAATCAGCCCCGGCATTTT.

This clone is medium-sized (0.01 to 0.1%) by share. V gene TRBV12-3 or TRBV12-4 combines with J gene TRBJ1-6; D call uncertain. Trimming removed 3 bases at V and 9 bases at J, with 12 bases between. The length of the CDR3 is 14 residues. DNA for the CDR3: TGTGCCAGCAGTTTGGCGGGTATTAGTTCACCCCTCCACTTT. Its protein product is CASSLAGISSPLHF.

The chain recombines TRBV28 with TRBJ2-1, with D perhaps matching TRBD1 or TRBD2 (6 bases each). V was trimmed by 7 bases and J by 4 bases, leaving 20 bases between them. The CDR3 is 16 amino acids. Germline V CDR1 and CDR2: MDHEN, SYDVKM. The CDR3 sequence: CASTPGGGAPYNEQFF. CDR3 DNA sequence: TGTGCCAGCACTCCCGGGGGCGGGGCGCCGTACAATGAGCAGTTCTTC.